This entry features one TCR beta chain sequence. Deletions cut 2 bases from V and 3 bases from J, with 17 bases between. Per the germline V gene, CDR1 is SGHNT and CDR2 is YENEEA. The CDR3 loop spans 16 amino acids. Clones were read by immunoSEQ multiplex PCR, and TCRdb kept only the in-frame ones, dropping some. The sample consists of roughly 150,000 clones, approximately 86% of them appearing once. The data originate from a study of blood T cell repertoires in COVID-19. Study information: Italy, Spain and the United States were the sources of the convalescent and acute COVID-19 samples. Nucleic acid was either cDNA or gDNA, and it came from T cells, B-cell-depleted T cells, or PBMCs.

J is TRBJ2-7 and V is TRBV11-3, with D unresolved. This sequence originates from a man aged 55 to 70 who had recovered from COVID-19. Sequenced: PBMCs or T cells enriched from blood (not recorded which). The CDR3 loop reads CASSLSDSPRNYEQYF. The CDR3 DNA sequence: TGTGCCAGCAGCTTATCGGATAGCCCGAGGAACTACGAGCAGTACTTC.